This paragraph covers one T cell receptor beta chain sequence. Macro-dissection enriched premalignant or tumor cells before nucleic acid extraction. Sequenced by immunoSEQ multiplex PCR; TCRdb stores in-frame clones only, minus some. Of about 6,400 clones in the sample, roughly 80% were seen once. These data originate in a study of immune evolution from preneoplasia to lung adenocarcinoma. The CDR3 has 14 amino acids. Trimming cost V 5 bases and J 1 base, with 11 bases left between them. CDR1 and CDR2 (germline): LGHNT, FRNRAP. The sample taken for sequencing was FFPE minimally invasive lung adenocarcinoma tissue. The chain uses TRBV12-5 and TRBJ2-5; unclear D gene. The sequence came from a person aged 50 or older with lung adenocarcinoma. For the CDR3, the DNA is TGTGCTAGTGGTCCCGGTAACAGCCAAGAGACCCAGTACTTC. Translated, it gives CASGPGNSQETQYF.